The entry that follows covers one T cell receptor (beta chain) sequence. Its antigen has not been determined. No much larger clonotype is one base removed from it; base qualities were not supplied. This entry is derived from a study of cytomegalovirus exposure and HLA in healthy donors (dated by TCRdb to about 2017). Describing the broader study: A later analysis indicated that the roughly 130 validation repertoires were generated on the platform also employed for the approximately 700 repertoires of the first cohort. The study aimed to test whether cataloging public T cell receptors could reveal signatures of past pathogen exposure. To predict cytomegalovirus infection status, the study brought together high-throughput TCR immunosequencing, statistical association of individual TCRs with disease status, and machine learning. A separate validation cohort of over a hundred different subjects was used in addition to the 666-subject first cohort.

General study outcomes and caveats: The authors suggested that the approach could potentially be extended to other disease states and immunological phenotypes. The classifier was reported to diagnose cytomegalovirus status with high specificity and sensitivity in both the original and validation cohorts. Of the cluster scores, roughly 95% were above 0 in a later analysis, which found that TCRs clustered in the first cohort also tended to co-occur in the approximately 130 validation repertoires. A later analysis had no HLA typing for the validation cohort, so co-occurrence there was scored across all 120 or so repertoires. While some public TCRs were present in many individuals, most TCR sequences turned up only very rarely across donors. The study gave a list of 150 to 200 TCR beta chains associated with cytomegalovirus. A few of the identified cytomegalovirus-associated TCR beta chains were confirmed in vitro to be specific for cytomegalovirus antigens.

The donors were included in the validation cohort of over a hundred subjects, a group kept apart from the roughly 670-subject first cohort. The method behind the library was the immunoSEQ multiplex PCR assay. As for the authors' bioinformatics: A statistical classification framework was built for diagnosing cytomegalovirus status from the catalog of TCR beta chain sequences. TCRdb stores this immuneACCESS table with in-frame sequences only. Part of the clones is absent; in the studies checked, under half of the shortfall reflects unresolved V genes, and no reason is known for the rest. From that table come the V and J calls and clone size; the DNA was used to work out D and trimming. The sample table lists approximately 270,000 clones, less than 90% of them with a count of one. The ten largest clones take up 12% of the sample. The sequenced sample consisted of PBMCs. The sequence was collected from a man between 18 and 29 years old in good health and CMV-seropositive.

For the CDR3, the sequence is CASSLASGRETQYF. The nucleotide sequence is TGCGCCAGCAGCTTGGCTAGCGGGAGGGAGACCCAGTACTTC. Recombination joined TRBV5-1 with TRBJ2-5, with TRBD2 identical over 11 junction bases. CDR1 and CDR2 were assigned from the germline V gene as SGHRS and YFSETQ. Including cysteine and phenylalanine, the CDR3 has 14 amino acids. Only the CDR3 portion is preserved as DNA: 42 bases, with reading frame beginning at the first base. After removal of 0 bases from V and 5 bases from J, the junction retains 0 bases not matched to a gene.